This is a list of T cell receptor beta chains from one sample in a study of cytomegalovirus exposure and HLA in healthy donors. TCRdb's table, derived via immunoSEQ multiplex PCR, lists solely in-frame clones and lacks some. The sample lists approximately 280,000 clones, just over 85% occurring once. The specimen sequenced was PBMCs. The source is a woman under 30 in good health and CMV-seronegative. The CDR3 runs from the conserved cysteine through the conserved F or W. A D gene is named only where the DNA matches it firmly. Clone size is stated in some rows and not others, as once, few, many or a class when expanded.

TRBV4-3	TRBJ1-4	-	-	TGCGCCAGCAGCCAAGATCCCGGAGCGGGGACTAATGAAAAACTGTTTTTT	CASSQDPGAGTNEKLFF
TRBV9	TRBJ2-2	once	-	TGTGCCAGCAGCGTAGAGGCTAGCCCCGGGGAGCTGTTTTTT	CASSVEASPGELFF
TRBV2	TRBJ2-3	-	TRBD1	TGTGCCAGCAGCACAGGGACAGGGTGGTCCGATACGCAGTATTTT	CASSTGTGWSDTQYF
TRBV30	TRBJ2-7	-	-	TGTGCCTGGAGCCCCCCCGGGTTGAGGCAGACCTACGAGCAGTACTTC	CAWSPPGLRQTYEQYF
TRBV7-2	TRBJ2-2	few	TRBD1	TGTGCCAGCAGCTTAACCCCGGGACAGGGTATCTCCGGGGAGCTGTTTTTT	CASSLTPGQGISGELFF
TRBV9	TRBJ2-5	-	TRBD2	TGTGCCAGCAGCGTCTCTAGCGGGGGCTCCAGGGAGACCCAGTACTTC	CASSVSSGGSRETQYF
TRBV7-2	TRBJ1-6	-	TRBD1	TGTGCCAGCAGCCCTGGGGACAGGGGGCATTCACCCCTCCACTTT	CASSPGDRGHSPLHF
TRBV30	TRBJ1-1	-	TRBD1	TGTGCCTGGAGTCTAGGGGGCCAAGAAGCTTTCTTT	CAWSLGGQEAFF
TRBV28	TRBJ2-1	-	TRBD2	TGTGCCAGCAGTACTACCGGGACTAGCGGGGGAGCCTACAATGAGCAGTTCTTC	CASSTTGTSGGAYNEQFF
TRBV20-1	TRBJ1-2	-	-	TGCAGTGCTGAGTCGGGCTATGGCTACACCTTC	CSAESGYGYTF
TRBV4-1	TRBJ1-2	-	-	TGCGCCAGCAGCCAAGCCAGCTACTATAACTATGGCTACACCTTC	CASSQASYYNYGYTF
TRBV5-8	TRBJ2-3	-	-	TGTGCCAGCAGCTTGGGGCCCGGGATCCACCTCACAGATACGCAGTATTTT	CASSLGPGIHLTDTQYF
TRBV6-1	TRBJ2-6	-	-	TGTGCCAGCAGTGCGACTCAGGGCTCTGGGGCCAACGTCCTGACTTTC	CASSATQGSGANVLTF
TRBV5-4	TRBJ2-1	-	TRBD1	TGTGCCAGCAGCCCAAGGGGACAGGGTAACAATGAGCAGTTCTTC	CASSPRGQGNNEQFF
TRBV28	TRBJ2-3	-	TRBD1	TGTGCCAGCAGTTCCCGACGACAGGGTAATACGCAGTATTTT	CASSSRRQGNTQYF
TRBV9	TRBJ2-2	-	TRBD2	TGTGCCAGCAGCGTAGCGGGGGGTTCGAACACCGGGGAGCTGTTTTTT	CASSVAGGSNTGELFF
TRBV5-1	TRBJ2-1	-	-	TGCGCCAGCAGCGTTCAACAGGGCAATGAGCAGTTCTTC	CASSVQQGNEQFF
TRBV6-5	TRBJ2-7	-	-	TGTGCCAGCAGTCTCGAGGGGGCGGGAGGGCAGTACTTC	CASSLEGAGGQYF
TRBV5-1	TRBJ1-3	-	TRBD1	TGCGCCAGCAGCGAAGGACAGGGATTGAGCTCTGGAAACACCATATATTTT	CASSEGQGLSSGNTIYF
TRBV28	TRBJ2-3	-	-	TGTGCCAGCATAGGGGGTGCGGGAGTGGGATATACGCAGTATTTT	CASIGGAGVGYTQYF
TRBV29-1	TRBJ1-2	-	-	TGCAGCGGGCAAACACAGGGCGACTATGGCTACACCTTC	CSGQTQGDYGYTF
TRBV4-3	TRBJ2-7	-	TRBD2	TGCGCCAGCAGCCAAGACGGATCAGCGGGGCCTCACACAGAGCAGTACTTC	CASSQDGSAGPHTEQYF
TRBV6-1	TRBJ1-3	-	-	TGTGCCAGCAGTGAATTGGGCTTCTCTGGAAACACCATATATTTT	CASSELGFSGNTIYF
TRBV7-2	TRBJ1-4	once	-	TGTGCCAGCAGCCCGTCGGGGAGTGGGAGGGAAAAACTGTTTTTT	CASSPSGSGREKLFF
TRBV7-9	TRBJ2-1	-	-	TGTGCCAGCAGCTTGGGGCTGGAAGTTTACAATGAGCAGTTCTTC	CASSLGLEVYNEQFF
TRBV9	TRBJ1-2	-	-	TGTGCCAGCAGCGCCCCATACGGTGGCTATGGCTACACCTTC	CASSAPYGGYGYTF
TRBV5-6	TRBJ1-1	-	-	TGTGCCAGCAGCTTGGCCTTACAGTTGAACACTGAAGCTTTCTTT	CASSLALQLNTEAFF
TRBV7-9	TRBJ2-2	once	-	TGTGCCCTTCCGGTGAGGGCGAACACCGGGGAGCTGTTTTTT	CALPVRANTGELFF
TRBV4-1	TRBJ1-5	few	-	TGCGCCAGCAGCCAAGATTTTGGGAGTCAGCCCCAGCATTTT	CASSQDFGSQPQHF
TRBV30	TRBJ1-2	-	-	TGTGCCTGGAGTAAAGTCGGGGGGCTTGGCTACACCTTC	CAWSKVGGLGYTF
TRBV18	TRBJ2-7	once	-	TGTGCCAGCTCACCACTCACGGGGGAGCAGTACTTC	CASSPLTGEQYF
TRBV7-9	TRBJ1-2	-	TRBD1	TGTGCCAGCAGCCGACAGGGGGCGGGAGGCTACACCTTC	CASSRQGAGGYTF
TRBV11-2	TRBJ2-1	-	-	TGTGCCAGCAGCTTAGATCCGAGTTCGGGGGATGAGCAGTTCTTC	CASSLDPSSGDEQFF
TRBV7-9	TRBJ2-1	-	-	TGTGCCAGCAGCTTCGGTTTGGTAGATGAGCAGTTCTTC	CASSFGLVDEQFF
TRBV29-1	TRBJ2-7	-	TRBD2	TGCAGCGCGACTAGCGGGAGGCCCTACGAGCAGTACTTC	CSATSGRPYEQYF
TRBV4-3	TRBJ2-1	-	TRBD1	TGCGCCAGCAGCCGCGGACAGGGCCCCTACAATGAGCAGTTCTTC	CASSRGQGPYNEQFF
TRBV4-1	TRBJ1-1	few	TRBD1	TGCGCCAGCAGCCCTCCTGGGACAGGGAACACTGAAGCTTTCTTT	CASSPPGTGNTEAFF
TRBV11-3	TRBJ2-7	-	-	TGTGCCAGCACCCTGGGGCAGGACCACGAGCAGTACTTC	CASTLGQDHEQYF